This entry features one T cell receptor (beta chain) sequence. Its antigen is undetermined. Measured with immunoSEQ multiplex PCR; TCRdb has only the in-frame clones, and not every one. The sample shows over 1.5 million clones, under 99% of them seen only once. CDR3 length equals 15 residues. Germline V gives CDR1 KGHSH, CDR2 LQKENI. Trimming removed 1 base from V and 3 bases from J, with 12 bases in between. This entry belongs to a study of shared clonotypes between healthy human individuals. Overall study findings and caveats: Sampling covered blood only; tissue repertoires likely differ. Estimated richness values were generally larger in naive subsets than in memory subsets. Clonotype sharing levels among donors were expected to vary with sequencing depth.

The chain recombines TRBV18 with TRBJ1-1; no definite D call. The specimen sequenced was naive CD4+ T cells sorted from blood. Noted subset: CD45RA+ positively selected. This sequence was found in a man aged 25 to 40 in good health. The CDR3 nucleotides read TGTGCCAGCTCACCACGGGTTAACGCCGACACTGAAGCTTTCTTT. Translation: CASSPRVNADTEAFF.